The 3 T cell receptor beta chains in this list originate from one sample, sequenced in a study of T cell repertoires in cytomegalovirus infection. From the reads, TCRdb called clonotypes with MiXCR, one entry per CDR3 protein. Of some 450,000 distinct CDR3 sequences in the sample, 31% are singletons; the top ten hold about 13%. The sample was PBMCs. The receptors come from a human donor in good health (CMV status not recorded). Some clones in this sample may be carry-over from other donors' samples.

This clonotype was recorded a few times. CDR3 bases: TGTGCCAGCAGCCCGGGTGTCAACGAGCAGTACTTC. It yields the protein CASSPGVNEQYF. The rearrangement links TRBV7-2 to TRBJ2-7; D is ambiguous. In germline, CDR1 is SGHTA, CDR2 FQGNSA. V was trimmed by 5 bases and J by 5 bases, leaving 10 bases between them. This CDR3 is 12 amino acids long.

A few counts support this clonotype. The CDR3 nucleotides are TGTGCCAGCAGTTCCCTAGACAGCCCAGCTAACTATGGCTACACCTTC. It translates to CASSSLDSPANYGYTF. V and J are TRBV6-8 and TRBJ1-2, with TRBD1 as a possible D gene (5 bases). Germline V gene sequence: CDR1 MNHGY, CDR2 SAAAGT. There are 16 residues in the CDR3. The V and J ends lost 4 bases and 0 bases respectively, with 15 bases between them.

This clonotype was seen only a few times. CDR3 amino acids: CASSQAPGTASNQPQHF. Here the CDR3 DNA reads TGCGCCAGCAGCCAAGCCCCAGGGACAGCTAGCAATCAGCCCCAGCATTTT. The rearrangement joins TRBV4-1 to TRBJ1-5; 7 nucleotides agree with TRBD1. The CDR3 is made up of 17 amino acids. Trimming removed 1 base from V and 0 bases from J; junction bases left unmatched: 6. In germline, CDR1 is MGHRA, CDR2 YSYEKL.